The 20 T cell receptor beta chains below come from one sample, sequenced in a study of shared clonotypes between healthy human individuals. Clones were read by immunoSEQ multiplex PCR, and TCRdb kept only the in-frame ones, dropping some. The data show 950,000 to 1,200,000 clones, approximately 75% seen once. Sequenced sample: memory CD4+ T cells from PBMCs. Indicated subset: CD45RA-negative fraction. The receptor source for this set is a man aged 18-30 years in good health. Some clones in this sample may be carry-over from other donors' samples.

CDR3 amino acids: CASSEMGGNYGYTF. The CDR3, as DNA: TGTGCCAGCAGTGAAATGGGGGGCAACTATGGCTACACCTTC. This chain links TRBV6-1 with TRBJ1-2, with D possibly TRBD1 on 6 matching bases. Germline CDR1 is MNHNS and CDR2 is SASEGT. There are 14 residues in the CDR3. V lost 2 bases, J lost 2 bases, and 9 bases lay in between.

This clone appeared a few times. The chain links TRBV5-5 to TRBJ1-1, with a weak D call TRBD1 (6 bases). Trimming shortened V by 1 base and J by 1 base, and 14 bases separated the two germline ends. The CDR3 totals 16 residues. Germline lookup yields CDR1 SGHKS and CDR2 YYEKEE (reference sequence). CDR3 protein: CASSLRAGASNTEAFF. DNA for the CDR3: TGTGCCAGCAGCTTGAGGGCAGGGGCCTCGAACACTGAAGCTTTCTTT.

The chain joins TRBV5-1 to TRBJ2-3; D is uncertain. The CDR3 spans 13 residues. Trimming took off 4 bases at V and 2 bases at J, with 8 bases between the two ends. Per the germline V gene, CDR1 is SGHRS and CDR2 is YFSETQ. CDR3 bases: TGCGCCAGCAGCCTACAGTTCACAGATACGCAGTATTTT. As protein: CASSLQFTDTQYF.

This clone was seen at least ten times. The rearrangement joins TRBV4-2 to TRBJ2-7, with 14 bases fitting TRBD2. The CDR3 runs to 18 residues. CDR1 is LGHNA, CDR2 YNFKEQ, per germline. V trimming: 1 base; J trimming: 2 bases; junction bases outside the gene matches: 7. CDR3 nucleotides: TGTGCCAGCAGCCAAGGTGGGACTAGCGGGAGCAGCACCTACGAGCAGTACTTC. Amino acid sequence: CASSQGGTSGSSTYEQYF.

The chain uses TRBV10-3 and TRBJ2-1; TRBD1 matches 9 bases. Trimming cost V 4 bases and J 2 bases; bases outside gene matches: 15. Germline assignment: CDR1 ENHRY and CDR2 SYGVKD. The CDR3 covers 19 residues. The CDR3 DNA reads as TGTGCCATCAGTGGACAGGGGGTGAGCCCTAGCGGAACCTACAATGAGCAGTTCTTC. Translation gives CAISGQGVSPSGTYNEQFF.

V usage is TRBV9 and J usage is TRBJ1-1; maybe TRBD1 (5 bases). Trimming stripped 4 bases from V and 3 bases from J, with 16 bases between. The length of the CDR3 is 15 residues. Germline V lookup: CDR1 SGDLS, CDR2 YYNGEE. The CDR3 sequence is CASSPSRGLDTEAFF. CDR3 nucleotide sequence: TGTGCCAGCAGCCCCTCGCGGGGGTTGGACACTGAAGCTTTCTTT.

About this clone: The same CDR3 can be traced to other DNA sequences in this sample. The rearrangement uses TRBV18 and TRBJ2-7; 8 bases align to TRBD2. Germline loops: CDR1 KGHSH, CDR2 LQKENI. V shed 2 bases, J shed 0 bases, and the junction held 0 bases outside the gene matches. The CDR3 spans 14 residues. The CDR3: CASSPTSGSYEQYF. Here the CDR3 DNA reads TGTGCCAGCTCACCAACTAGCGGCTCCTACGAGCAGTACTTC.

This chain links TRBV29-1 with TRBJ2-1; no reliable D call. With 3 bases removed from V and 0 bases from J, the gap between germline ends came to 3 bases. Germline CDR1 and CDR2: SQVTM and ANQGSEA. The CDR3 covers 12 residues. The CDR3 bases are TGCAGCGTTGACACCTCCTACAATGAGCAGTTCTTC. Translation: CSVDTSYNEQFF.

The V gene is TRBV5-1, the J gene TRBJ2-3, with a possible D match to TRBD2 (5 bases). Trimming stripped 0 bases from V and 4 bases from J, with 15 bases between. This CDR3 is built from 16 residues. CDR1 is SGHRS and CDR2 is YFSETQ in the germline V gene. CDR3 nucleotides: TGCGCCAGCAGCTTGGGAGGGAAGGTGTTGGCAGATACGCAGTATTTT. It translates to CASSLGGKVLADTQYF.

About this clone itself: The sample has other DNA sequences that encode this CDR3 too. The rearrangement uses TRBV28 and TRBJ2-2, with D hard to call. This CDR3 spans 12 amino acids. The germline V and J ends were trimmed by 5 bases and 3 bases, with 4 bases remaining between them. Germline CDR1 MDHEN, CDR2 SYDVKM. Here the CDR3 DNA reads TGTGCCAGCAGTCCCTACACCGGGGAGCTGTTTTTT. The encoded protein is CASSPYTGELFF.

This chain joins TRBV29-1 and TRBJ1-3, with a weak D call TRBD1 (6 bases). V lost 4 bases to trimming and J lost 2 bases, with 12 bases between them. The CDR3 runs 14 residues. Per germline, CDR1 SQVTM and CDR2 ANQGSEA. In DNA, the CDR3 is TGCAGCGTTGGAGGGGGGCGTACTGGAAACACCATATATTTT. As protein: CSVGGGRTGNTIYF.

The chain uses TRBV30 and TRBJ2-7; D unresolved. CDR3 length: 14 amino acids. Deletions cut 2 bases from V and 5 bases from J, with 16 bases between. Per germline, CDR1 GTSNPN and CDR2 SVGIG (reference sequence). The CDR3 nucleotides are TGTGCCTGGAGTTTCGGACGTGCCCCCCACGAGCAGTACTTC. Encoded protein: CAWSFGRAPHEQYF.

This clone was observed a single time. Other DNA variants within this sample encode the same CDR3. J is TRBJ1-2 and V is TRBV6-5, with a possible D match to TRBD1 (6 bases). Between the trimmed V and J ends, which lost 6 bases and 4 bases, there was a span of 12 bases. The germline V gene encodes CDR1 MNHEY and CDR2 SVGAGI. CDR3 size: 13 residues. This CDR3 reads CASRIDRSYGYTF. CDR3 nucleotides: TGTGCCAGCAGAATTGACAGGAGCTATGGCTACACCTTC.

This sequence joins TRBV5-1 and TRBJ1-2, with no clear D. Germline loops: CDR1 SGHRS, CDR2 YFSETQ. V shed 2 bases and J shed 4 bases, with 15 bases lying between them. The CDR3 runs 15 residues. CDR3 coding DNA: TGCGCCAGCAGCTTAAGGGCGGACGTCCCCTATGGCTACACCTTC. Its protein product is CASSLRADVPYGYTF.

This sequence joins TRBV4-2 and TRBJ2-7; 9 bases match TRBD1. There are 16 residues in the CDR3. Germline values: CDR1 LGHNA, CDR2 YNFKEQ. V was clipped by 0 bases and J by 8 bases; unmatched bases: 11. CDR3 sequence: CASSQDHGQGSIKQYF. The CDR3 DNA sequence: TGTGCCAGCAGCCAAGATCATGGACAGGGGTCGATCAAGCAGTACTTC.

The chain carries TRBV28 and TRBJ2-7; D unresolved. The CDR3 spans 14 residues. Germline V gene sequence: CDR1 MDHEN, CDR2 SYDVKM. V dropped 7 bases and J dropped 2 bases, with 15 bases sitting between them. CDR3 sequence reads: CASTPSVRTYEQYF. CDR3 nucleotides: TGTGCCAGCACGCCGTCGGTCCGGACCTACGAGCAGTACTTC.

The chain couples TRBV18 to TRBJ2-1, with unresolved D. Germline V gives CDR1 KGHSH, CDR2 LQKENI. The CDR3 runs to 16 residues. V lost 0 bases, J lost 6 bases, and 15 bases lay in between. CDR3 nucleotide sequence: TGTGCCAGCTCACCACCGAATCAGAGAAATGTCAATGAGCAGTTCTTC. This encodes CASSPPNQRNVNEQFF.

The chain employs TRBV6-5 and TRBJ2-1; the D gene is possibly TRBD2 (6 bases). The CDR3 is made up of 14 amino acids. Between the trimmed V and J ends, which lost 0 bases and 9 bases, there was a span of 12 bases. The germline V gene encodes CDR1 MNHEY and CDR2 SVGAGI. The CDR3 sequence is CASSYSPSVVEQFF. The DNA of the CDR3 is TGTGCCAGCAGTTACTCGCCTAGCGTGGTTGAGCAGTTCTTC.

Comment on this clone: The sample carries other DNA sequences with the same CDR3. The rearrangement links TRBV9 to TRBJ1-3; D remains unclear. The germline CDR1 and CDR2 sequences are SGDLS and YYNGEE. Trimming shortened V by 0 bases and J by 0 bases, and 4 bases separated the two germline ends. This CDR3 region has 14 residues. The CDR3 is CASSVVDSGNTIYF. Written as DNA, the CDR3 is TGTGCCAGCAGCGTAGTGGACTCTGGAAACACCATATATTTT.

This chain links TRBV13 with TRBJ2-1; possible D gene TRBD2, 6 bases. The CDR3 consists of 14 residues. In germline, CDR1 is PRHDT, CDR2 FYEKMQ (reference sequence). Between the trimmed V and J ends, which lost 9 bases and 3 bases, there was a span of 15 bases. In DNA form, the CDR3 reads TGTGCCAGTCTTTTCCGGGAGAGCTACAATGAGCAGTTCTTC. Translating gives CASLFRESYNEQFF.